This passage covers 14 T cell receptor beta chains from one sample sequenced in a study of T cell responses to AZD1222 COVID-19 vaccine (dated by TCRdb to the early 2020s). Libraries came from the immunoSEQ multiplex PCR assay. The immuneACCESS repertoire file appears here via TCRdb, limited to in-frame rearrangements. These files lack a portion of the clones; in checked studies, under half of the deficit traces to unresolved V genes, and the cause of the others is not known. Here the sample has 85,000 to 90,000 clones; nearly 90% occur a single time. The top ten hold roughly 6% of the sample. This specimen's time point label, interpreted: baseline before first vaccination. The sequences come from peripheral blood, collected on day 0 of AZD1222 vaccination. These receptors were collected from an adult in good health.

The chain carries TRBV14 and TRBJ2-3; no firm D call. Germline V gene data show CDR1 as SGHDN and CDR2 as FVKESK. Trimming left V 5 bases short and J 2 bases short, with 2 bases between. This CDR3 spans 11 amino acids. CDR3 residues: CASSYTDTQYF. CDR3 DNA: TGTGCCAGCAGCTACACAGATACGCAGTATTTT.

CDR3 in DNA: TGTGCCAGCAGCGAGCCGGGACAGGGCTACAATGAGCAGTTCTTC. Its protein product is CASSEPGQGYNEQFF. This chain links TRBV9 with TRBJ2-1; TRBD1 aligns across 9 bases. The CDR3 runs 15 residues. CDR1 and CDR2 from the germline V gene are SGDLS and YYNGEE. Trimming took 3 bases from V and 3 from J; bases not matched to a gene: 4.

This chain connects TRBV19 to TRBJ2-1, with 9 positions matching TRBD1. Germline CDR1 reads LNHDA; CDR2 reads SQIVND (reference sequence). The V and J ends lost 6 bases and 9 bases, in that order; junction bases with no gene match: 9. The CDR3 is 14 residues long. CDR3 coding DNA: TGTGCCAGTAGGCGGGATCTGGGACAGGGTGAGCAGTTCTTC. Translated: CASRRDLGQGEQFF.

This chain joins TRBV27 and TRBJ1-5; weak D call: TRBD1 (6 bases). The CDR3 totals 15 residues. Germline V gene lookup returns CDR1 MNHEY and CDR2 SMNVEV (reference sequence). Trimming left V 6 bases short and J 1 base short, with 13 bases between. Written as DNA, the CDR3 is TGTGCCAGCAGCCCCAGGGGCAGAAGCAATCAGCCCCAGCATTTT. Translating gives CASSPRGRSNQPQHF.

V gene TRBV3-1 (or the pseudogene TRBV3-2) combines with J gene TRBJ1-3; TRBD1 aligns across 10 bases. Looked up from germline, CDR1 is LGHDT and CDR2 is YNNKEL (reference sequence). The V and J ends lost 0 bases and 15 bases, in that order; junction bases with no gene match: 5. CDR3 size: 13 residues. CDR3 amino acids: CASSQDGTGAPYF. The CDR3 DNA is TGTGCCAGCAGCCAAGACGGGACAGGGGCTCCATATTTT.

The genes are TRBV27 and TRBJ1-5, with 7 nucleotides matching TRBD1. V shed 3 bases, J shed 6 bases, and the junction held 14 bases outside the gene matches. CDR1 and CDR2 from the germline V gene are MNHEY and SMNVEV (reference sequence). This CDR3 has 17 amino acids. For the CDR3, the DNA is TGTGCCAGCAGTTTTTCAGGGCCCCCCAGGGGGACTCAGCCCCAGCATTTT. This encodes CASSFSGPPRGTQPQHF.

The genes are TRBV6-4 and TRBJ1-4, with TRBD1 matching 7 bases. Trimming cost V 4 bases and J 0 bases; bases outside gene matches: 11. The length of the CDR3 is 18 residues. Per the germline V gene, CDR1 is MRHNA and CDR2 is SNTAGT. This chain's CDR3 is CASSVFRDRTSTNEKLFF. The CDR3 DNA follows: TGTGCCAGCAGTGTTTTCCGGGACAGAACTTCAACTAATGAAAAACTGTTTTTT.

This chain joins TRBV28 and TRBJ1-1; D not certain. The CDR3 loop spans 14 amino acids. Germline-derived CDR1 and CDR2 are MDHEN and SYDVKM. The V end lost 6 bases, the J end lost 6 bases, and 17 bases lay between the germline ends. CDR3 region: CASSSYSLYAEAFF. Written as DNA, the CDR3 is TGTGCCAGCAGCTCCTACAGCCTTTACGCTGAAGCTTTCTTT.

The rearrangement joins TRBV3-1 (or the pseudogene TRBV3-2) to TRBJ2-7, with 7 nucleotides matching TRBD1. Germline-derived CDR1 and CDR2 are LGHDT and YNNKEL (reference sequence). This CDR3 is built from 15 residues. The V and J ends lost 0 bases and 5 bases, in that order; junction bases with no gene match: 7. CDR3 residues: CASSQELATGNEQYF. CDR3 sequence (DNA): TGTGCCAGCAGCCAAGAGTTAGCGACAGGGAACGAGCAGTACTTC.

The V call is TRBV6-5, the J call TRBJ2-7, with 11 bases lining up with TRBD2. Looked up from germline, CDR1 is MNHEY and CDR2 is SVGAGI. The CDR3 spans 16 residues. Trimming removed 1 base from V and 1 base from J; junction bases left unmatched: 3. The CDR3 DNA is TGTGCCAGCAGTTACTTAGGGACTAGCGGATCCTACGAGCAGTACTTC. Translation gives CASSYLGTSGSYEQYF.

This CDR3 is CASSLEGTSNYGYTF. CDR3 DNA: TGTGCCAGCAGCTTAGAGGGCACTTCTAACTATGGCTACACCTTC. The chain employs TRBV7-8 and TRBJ1-2, with unresolved D. The CDR3 runs to 15 residues. Germline V gene sequence: CDR1 SGHVS, CDR2 FQNEAQ. V lost 1 base, J lost 0 bases, and 9 bases lay in between.

This clone came up once. The rearrangement joins TRBV23-1 to TRBJ1-2, with 9 bases fitting TRBD1. TRBV23-1 is identified as an open reading frame with a role that is uncertain. CDR3 length: 16 residues. With V trimmed by 1 base and J by 7 bases, 10 bases remained unmatched. The CDR3 sequence is CASSQFSRTGVRGYTF. CDR3 nucleotides: TGCGCCAGCAGTCAATTCTCGCGGACAGGGGTTCGTGGCTACACCTTC.

V usage is TRBV4-1 and J usage is TRBJ2-1, with 9 positions matching TRBD2. V lost 3 bases, J lost 8 bases, and 5 bases stayed unmatched. The CDR3 runs to 14 residues. The germline gives CDR1 MGHRA, CDR2 YSYEKL. The CDR3 loop is CASSHLAGVDEQFF. In nucleotides, the CDR3 is TGCGCCAGCAGCCATTTAGCGGGAGTTGATGAGCAGTTCTTC.

This clone was counted a few times. The CDR3 DNA sequence: TGTGCCAGCAGCTCCGGACTCACCAACAATGAGCAGTTCTTC. Translating it yields CASSSGLTNNEQFF. The chain is built from TRBV7-3 and TRBJ2-1, with a possible D match to TRBD2 (5 bases). V was shortened by 4 bases and J by 5 bases, with 12 bases between the two germline ends. This CDR3 contains 14 residues. Germline loops: CDR1 SGHTA, CDR2 FQGTGA.